Below are 5 T cell receptor beta chains sequenced from a single sample in a study of blood T cell repertoires in COVID-19. TCRdb's copy holds only in-frame clones and misses some; the assay was immunoSEQ multiplex PCR. The sample comprises around 100,000 clones, 85% of which are singletons, and roughly an eighth rests with the top ten. The sequenced sample consisted of peripheral blood. The source of these receptors is a man aged 50-59 years with active or convalescent COVID-19.

The chain recombines TRBV6-1 with TRBJ1-6; the match to TRBD1 covers 9 bases. Germline V lookup: CDR1 MNHNS, CDR2 SASEGT. The CDR3 loop spans 15 amino acids. The junction had 9 bases not matched to a gene; V was cut back by 1 base and J by 14 bases. The CDR3 nucleotides read TGTGCCAGCAGTGAAGGGACAGGGGACCTTTTCTCCCTCCACTTT. The encoded protein is CASSEGTGDLFSLHF.

On this clone itself: One end of the junction varies from germline; a read error may be responsible. This chain links TRBV6-1 with TRBJ2-7; 10 bases match TRBD1. The length of the CDR3 is 13 residues. CDR1 and CDR2 from the germline V gene are MNHNS and SASEGT. CDR3 residues: CASSEDGQGESHF. CDR3 sequence (DNA): TGTGCCAGCAGTGAAGACGGACAGGGGGAATCGCACTTC.

The chain carries TRBV3-1 (or the pseudogene TRBV3-2) and TRBJ2-2; 7 positions match TRBD2. The V and J ends lost 2 bases and 6 bases, in that order; junction bases with no gene match: 9. Germline V CDR1 and CDR2: LGHDT, YNNKEL (reference sequence). There are 16 residues in the CDR3. CDR3 sequence: CASSQWGRAGAGELFF. The CDR3 DNA is TGTGCCAGCAGCCAATGGGGGAGGGCCGGAGCCGGGGAGCTGTTTTTT.

The chain has TRBV29-1 and TRBJ1-1; D remains ambiguous. The CDR3 totals 11 residues. From germline, CDR1 is SQVTM and CDR2 ANQGSEA. V was cut by 4 bases and J by 11 bases, with 14 bases left in between. The CDR3 DNA reads as TGCAGCGTTGTATCTGCGGCAAGGGCTTTCTTT. Its protein product is CSVVSAARAFF. Together with reference TRBV29-1 and TRBJ1-1, the CDR3 gives the full variable domain: SAVISQKPSRDICQRGTSLTIQCQVDSQVTMMFWYRQQPGQSLTLIATANQGSEATYESGFVIDKFPISRPNLTFSTLTVSNMSPEDSSIYLCSVVSAARAFFGQGTRLTVV.

The J gene is TRBJ2-1, the V gene TRBV27; 8 nucleotides line up with TRBD1. The CDR3 loop spans 13 amino acids. CDR1 is MNHEY, CDR2 SMNVEV, per germline (reference sequence). Losses at the gene ends were 8 bases for V and 12 bases for J; bases not matched to a gene: 12. Here the CDR3 reads CASAIGGTGVQFF. The CDR3 nucleotides are TGTGCCAGCGCCATTGGAGGGACAGGAGTGCAGTTCTTC.